This T cell receptor (beta chain) stems from a study of radiotherapy plus CTLA-4 blockade in lung cancer (dated by TCRdb to the late 2010s). The study in broad terms: Objective responses were observed in 18% of enrolled patients, and disease control was achieved in around 30%. Results and caveats for the whole study, not just this receptor: After treatment with radiotherapy and ipilimumab, TCR clones that came from tumors expanded in the peripheral blood. Increased serum interferon-beta after radiation, together with early dynamic changes in blood T cell clones, were reported to be the strongest predictors of response.

V lost 4 bases and J lost 4 bases, and the count of bases not matched to a germline gene is 11. Its CDR3 holds 15 amino acids, cysteine through phenylalanine. CDR3 DNA is the only sequence kept; it has 45 bases, read in frame from the first base. According to the germline V gene, CDR1 reads SGHTS and CDR2 reads YDEGEE. Turning to this clone: Its antigen is currently not known. Per-base qualities were not stored, and no clone one base away is much larger.

Library creation used the immunoSEQ multiplex PCR assay. Here the immuneACCESS table is served through TCRdb, limited to in-frame sequences with V and J called. Missing clones are a known gap in these copies; in checked studies unresolved V genes cover under half, and the rest lacks a known reason. The sample table lists tens of thousands of clones, under 80% of them with a count of one. The ten largest clonotypes hold approximately 10% of the sample. The study tested focal radiation therapy combined with CTLA-4 blockade (ipilimumab) in patients with chemo-refractory metastatic non-small-cell lung cancer.

The TCR comes from a human donor with non-small cell lung cancer who had stable disease on radiotherapy plus ipilimumab. The chain is encoded by TRBV5-8 joined to TRBJ2-7; 7 central bases correspond to TRBD2. The source material was peripheral blood, sampled from a patient treated with radiotherapy plus ipilimumab. The DNA is TGTGCCAGCAGCCCCGTTCGTAGCGGGCTGTACGAGCAGTACTTC. This sequence encodes CASSPVRSGLYEQYF.